The 6 T cell receptor beta chains listed next were all sequenced from one sample in a study of T cell repertoires in cytomegalovirus infection. Using its own MiXCR run on the reads, TCRdb lists one record per CDR3 protein. The sample lists 150,000 to 200,000 distinct CDR3 sequences, roughly 19% seen once, with less than 3% in the top ten. The material sequenced was PBMCs. These receptors were taken from a human donor in good health (CMV status not recorded). Some clones in this sample may be carry-over from other donors' samples.

In DNA, the CDR3 is TGCGCCAGCAGCTTGGATTACAGGGGGAACACTGAAGCTTTCTTT. It codes for CASSLDYRGNTEAFF. The genes are TRBV5-1 and TRBJ1-1, with TRBD1 identical over 7 bases. The V and J ends lost 0 bases and 1 base, in that order; junction bases with no gene match: 3. Germline V lookup: CDR1 SGHRS, CDR2 YFSETQ. This CDR3 region has 15 residues.

V usage is TRBV11-2 and J usage is TRBJ1-5, with TRBD1 matching 7 bases. CDR3 length: 15 residues. Germline assignment: CDR1 SGHAT and CDR2 FQNNGV. V was clipped by 5 bases and J by 3 bases; unmatched bases: 7. The CDR3 protein is CASSTSTGYNQPQHF. Written as DNA, the CDR3 is TGTGCCAGCAGCACTTCGACAGGGTACAATCAGCCCCAGCATTTT. Complete variable domain (other parts from reference TRBV11-2 and TRBJ1-5): EAGVAQSPRYKIIEKRQSVAFWCNPISGHATLYWYQQILGQGPKLLIQFQNNGVVDDSQLPKDRFSAERLKGVDSTLKIQPAKLEDSAVYLCASSTSTGYNQPQHFGDGTRLSIL.

The J gene is TRBJ2-1, the V gene TRBV4-1; no clear D. The V gene lost 4 bases and the J gene lost 8 bases, with 21 bases spanning the gap. The CDR3 loop spans 16 amino acids. Germline CDR1 is MGHRA and CDR2 is YSYEKL. Written as DNA, the CDR3 is TGCGCCAGCAGCCGAGCATTAGGGCCCTTCTTCTATGAGCAGTTCTTC. Residues: CASSRALGPFFYEQFF.

To note about this clonotype: Mismatch with germline at one junction end may stem from a read error. The rearrangement joins TRBV6-1 to TRBJ2-2, with TRBD2 identical over 14 bases. The CDR3 contains 15 residues. Germline loops: CDR1 MNHNS, CDR2 SASEGT. The CDR3 bases are TGTGCCAGCAGCAGGGGACTAGCGGGGGCCTGGGACCTGTTTTTT. It encodes CASSRGLAGAWDLFF.

In this sample, this clonotype turned up a few times. The chain combines TRBV7-2 with TRBJ2-7; D could derive from TRBD1 or TRBD2 (5 bases each). Trimming took off 2 bases at V and 3 bases at J, with 11 bases between the two ends. The CDR3 has 14 amino acids. Germline V CDR1 and CDR2: SGHTA, FQGNSA. This CDR3 is CASSLLGPLYEQYF. The CDR3, as DNA: TGTGCCAGCAGCTTATTGGGACCGCTCTACGAGCAGTACTTC.

This clonotype was found a few times. The chain joins TRBV20-1 to TRBJ1-2; a possible D gene is TRBD1 (5 bases). The CDR3 has 16 amino acids. V lost 0 bases, J lost 5 bases, and 19 bases lay in between. Looked up from germline, CDR1 is DFQATT and CDR2 is SNEGSKA (reference sequence). The DNA of the CDR3 is TGCAGTGCTAGAGAAAGGGGCATCAATATCGCATATGGCTACACCTTC. Translation gives CSARERGINIAYGYTF.